The T cell receptor (beta chain) described here comes from a study of tumor and adjacent non-tumor tissue in lung cancer. Study context: There were 11 to 13 adenocarcinoma, a couple of squamous cell carcinoma and 1 small cell lung cancer cases. On average, productive TCRbeta reads reached 4 million to 4.5 million per sample. Study-wide results and limits: In normal lung, the top 100 clones were significantly more dominant than in tumor.

RNA was extracted from bulk tissue without any cell sorting. Notes on this clonotype: Its antigen is still unknown. The germline gene is not matched at one end of the junction; a read error may be the cause.

Germline CDR1 DFQATT, CDR2 SNEGSKA (reference sequence). This CDR3 contains 11 residues. The library came from three nested PCR rounds adapted from ARM-PCR protocols. Each CDR3 protein gets one entry after TCRdb re-called the multiplex PCR reads with MiXCR. The sample has tens of thousands of distinct CDR3 sequences; around 86% are singletons. The chain links TRBV20-1 to TRBJ2-1; D unclear. Source material: lung tumor tissue. The source of this sequence is a woman aged 45-60 years with non-small cell lung cancer. The CDR3 loop is CSASHYNELFF. CDR3 bases: TGCAGTGCTAGTCATTACAACGAGCTGTTCTTC.